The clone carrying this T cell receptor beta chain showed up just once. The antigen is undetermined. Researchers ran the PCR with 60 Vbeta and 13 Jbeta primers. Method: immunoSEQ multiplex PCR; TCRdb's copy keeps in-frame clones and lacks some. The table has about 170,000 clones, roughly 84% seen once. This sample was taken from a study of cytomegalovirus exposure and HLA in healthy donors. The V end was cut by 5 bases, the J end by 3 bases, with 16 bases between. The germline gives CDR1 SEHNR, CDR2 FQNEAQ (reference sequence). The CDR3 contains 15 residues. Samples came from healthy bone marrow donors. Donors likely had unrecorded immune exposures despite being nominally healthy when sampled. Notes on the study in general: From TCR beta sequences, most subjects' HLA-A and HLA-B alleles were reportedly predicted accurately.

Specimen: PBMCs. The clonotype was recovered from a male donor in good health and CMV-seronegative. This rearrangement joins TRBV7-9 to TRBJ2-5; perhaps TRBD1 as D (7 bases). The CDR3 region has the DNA TGTGCCAGCAGCGACCTAGGGGGGACAGAAGAGACCCAGTACTTC. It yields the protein CASSDLGGTEETQYF. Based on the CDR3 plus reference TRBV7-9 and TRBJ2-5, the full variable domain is DTGVSQNPRHKITKRGQNVTFRCDPISEHNRLYWYRQTLGQGPEFLTYFQNEAQLEKSRLLSDRFSAERPKGSFSTLEIQRTEQGDSAMYLCASSDLGGTEETQYFGPGTRLLVL.